This TCR beta chain was sequenced for a study of T cell repertoires in cytomegalovirus infection. Regarding this clonotype: Antigen unknown.

TCRdb re-analysed the reads in MiXCR, keeping a single row per CDR3 protein. The sample has approximately 97,000 distinct CDR3 sequences, more than 15% seen once. Study results and limitations: CMV-specific HLA-C-restricted TCR beta clonotypes dominated the ex vivo response.

The specimen sequenced was PBMCs. The receptor's source is a human donor in good health (CMV status not recorded). Some clones in this sample may be carry-over from other donors' samples.

CDR3: CASSPILPSGGYTF. Written as DNA, the CDR3 is TGTGCCAGCAGTCCGATACTCCCTTCGGGGGGCTACACCTTC. J is TRBJ1-2 and V is TRBV12-3 or TRBV12-4; D is undetermined. This CDR3 region has 14 residues. The V end was cut by 5 bases, the J end by 8 bases, with 18 bases between.